This T cell receptor beta chain derives from a study of cytomegalovirus exposure and HLA in healthy donors. Study results and limitations: A subsequent analysis found that TCR clusters from the first cohort also tended to co-occur in the approximately 110 validation repertoires, with about 95% of cluster scores above 0. CMV antigen specificity was confirmed in vitro for three CMV-associated chains. 150 or so TCR beta chains were listed as cytomegalovirus-associated.

Donors were drawn from the approximately 110-subject validation cohort, separate from the approximately 680-subject first cohort. The CDR3 is 15 residues long. Germline trimming cut 2 bases from V and 5 bases from J; bases unmatched to any gene: 7. Germline V gene lookup returns CDR1 MNHEY and CDR2 SVGAGI. Concerning this clone itself: Its antigen remains unidentified.

Assay used: immunoSEQ multiplex PCR; TCRdb lists only in-frame clones, some missing. The data contain 150,000 to 200,000 clones, 86% of them singletons. The sequenced sample was PBMCs. The chain joins TRBV6-5 to TRBJ2-3; TRBD2 aligns across 7 bases. The receptor comes from a woman younger than 35 in good health and CMV-seronegative. CDR3 nucleotide sequence: TGTGCCAGCAGTTACGGGGCTAGCGGACGAGATACGCAGTATTTT. As protein: CASSYGASGRDTQYF.